This T cell receptor (beta chain) was observed in a study of human T cells and chemical hapten exposure. The sample's time point: patch test 2, 6 weeks after DPC sensitization. This sample's treatment: therapeutic diphenylcyclopropenone sensitization with weekly scalp DPC. The CDR3 is 16 amino acids. The germline V gene has CDR1 SEHNR and CDR2 FQNEAQ (reference sequence). The V segment lost 0 bases and the J segment 6 bases; nucleotides outside the gene matches: 3. This clonotype was found many times. TCRdb processed the RACE reads anew with MiXCR; each CDR3 protein has one entry. The top ten hold 5% to 6% of the sample, which has some 350,000 distinct CDR3 sequences, around 6% seen once.

V gene TRBV7-9 combines with J gene TRBJ1-6; TRBD1 matches at 9 bases. The sequenced sample was whole blood, obtained in connection with sensitization to the hapten diphenylcyclopropenone (DPC). This TCR derives from a young woman with alopecia areata. Some clones in this sample may be carry-over from other donors' samples. CDR3 loop: CASSLAGTGLNSPLHF. The CDR3 DNA reads as TGTGCCAGCAGCTTAGCCGGGACAGGGCTTAATTCACCCCTCCACTTT.